A single TCR beta chain is shown here with its context. The data were taken from a study of blood T cell repertoires in COVID-19. TCRdb's table, derived via immunoSEQ multiplex PCR, lists solely in-frame clones and lacks some. The sample records hundreds of thousands of clones, just over 85% being singletons. Cohort 3 donors counted as recovered after two negative PCRs, clearance, or resolved symptoms. Sample: PBMCs or T cells enriched from blood (not recorded which). The receptor's source is a man younger than 40 who had recovered from COVID-19.

The CDR3 loop is CASSWEGQAGGGYTF. In DNA form, the CDR3 reads TGCGCCAGCAGCTGGGAAGGCCAGGCCGGGGGTGGCTACACCTTC. J is TRBJ1-2 and V is TRBV5-1, with D maybe TRBD1 (5 bases). The germline V and J ends were trimmed by 3 bases and 7 bases, with 19 bases remaining between them. Looked up from germline, CDR1 is SGHRS and CDR2 is YFSETQ. The CDR3 covers 15 residues.